The clone carrying this T cell receptor beta chain was observed a handful of times. Per the germline V gene, CDR1 is MNHEY and CDR2 is SMNVEV (reference sequence). Trimming took 6 bases from V and 6 from J; bases not matched to a gene: 5. This CDR3 has 15 residues. This entry comes from a study of T cells after yellow fever vaccination. General observations from the study: Overlap between CD4 and CD8 compartments was detected for a small share of clonotypes. Once the booster was given, most primary-vaccination clones reappeared, at approximately 97% for CD4 and approximately 88% for CD8. By day 5 rather than day 15, the secondary response had peaked, though it was weaker.

TCR cDNA was made by 5'RACE template switching, adding a universal primer site and UMIs. One entry per CDR3 protein results from TCRdb running MiXCR on the 5' RACE reads. The sample lists tens of thousands of distinct CDR3 sequences; 6.5% to 8% were seen once. The material was CD8+ T cells not binding an NS4B(214-222) dextramer, sorted from PBMCs, obtained around 45 days after the first yellow fever vaccination. The chain joins TRBV27 to TRBJ1-4, with 12 bases identical to TRBD1. This TCR was recovered from a man between 18 and 35 years old who received the YFV17D yellow fever vaccine. CDR3 bases: TGTGCCAGCAGCCAGGGACAGGGGGCGCATGAAAAACTGTTTTTT. This sequence encodes CASSQGQGAHEKLFF.